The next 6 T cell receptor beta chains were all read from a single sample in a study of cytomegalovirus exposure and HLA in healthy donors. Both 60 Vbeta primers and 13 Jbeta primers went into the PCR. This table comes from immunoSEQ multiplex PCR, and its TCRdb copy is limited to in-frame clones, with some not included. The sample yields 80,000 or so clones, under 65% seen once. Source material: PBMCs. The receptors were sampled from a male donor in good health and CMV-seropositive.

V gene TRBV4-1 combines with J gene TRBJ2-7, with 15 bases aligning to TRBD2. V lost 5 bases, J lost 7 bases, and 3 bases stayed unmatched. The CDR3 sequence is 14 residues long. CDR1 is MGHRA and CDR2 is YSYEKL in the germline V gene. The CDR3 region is CASSEGLAGGEQYF. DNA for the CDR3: TGCGCCAGCAGCGAAGGACTAGCGGGAGGGGAGCAGTACTTC.

Here the CDR3 DNA reads TGTGCCAGCAGTGCTAGAGCTGGGACAGGGGGGATGGCAACTAATGAAAAACTGTTTTTT. This encodes CASSARAGTGGMATNEKLFF. This sequence joins TRBV6-1 and TRBJ1-4; 11 bases align to TRBD1. Germline loops: CDR1 MNHNS, CDR2 SASEGT. V shed 4 bases and J 0 bases; nucleotides not matched to a gene: 13. There are 20 residues in the CDR3.

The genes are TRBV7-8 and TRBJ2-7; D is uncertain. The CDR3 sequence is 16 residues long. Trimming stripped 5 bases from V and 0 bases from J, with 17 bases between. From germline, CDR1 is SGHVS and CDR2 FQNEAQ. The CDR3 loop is CASSLNSARLSYEQYF. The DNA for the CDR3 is TGTGCCAGCAGCCTTAACTCTGCGCGTCTCTCCTACGAGCAGTACTTC.

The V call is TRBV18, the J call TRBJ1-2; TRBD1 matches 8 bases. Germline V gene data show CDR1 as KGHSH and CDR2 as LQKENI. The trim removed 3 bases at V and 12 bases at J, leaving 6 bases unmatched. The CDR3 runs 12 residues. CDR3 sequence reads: CASSPRGQGNTF. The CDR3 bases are TGTGCCAGCTCACCGCGTGGACAGGGTAACACCTTC.

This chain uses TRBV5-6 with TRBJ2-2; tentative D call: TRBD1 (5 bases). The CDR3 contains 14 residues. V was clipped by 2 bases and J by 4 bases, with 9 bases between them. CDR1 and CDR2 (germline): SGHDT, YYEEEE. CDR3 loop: CASSFDRVTGELFF. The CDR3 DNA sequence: TGTGCCAGCAGCTTTGACAGAGTCACCGGGGAGCTGTTTTTT.

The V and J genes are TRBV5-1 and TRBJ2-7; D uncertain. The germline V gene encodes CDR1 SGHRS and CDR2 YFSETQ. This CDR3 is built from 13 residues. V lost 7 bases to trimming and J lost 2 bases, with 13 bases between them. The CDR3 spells CASALTQTYEQYF. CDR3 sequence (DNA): TGCGCCAGCGCTTTAACCCAGACCTACGAGCAGTACTTC.